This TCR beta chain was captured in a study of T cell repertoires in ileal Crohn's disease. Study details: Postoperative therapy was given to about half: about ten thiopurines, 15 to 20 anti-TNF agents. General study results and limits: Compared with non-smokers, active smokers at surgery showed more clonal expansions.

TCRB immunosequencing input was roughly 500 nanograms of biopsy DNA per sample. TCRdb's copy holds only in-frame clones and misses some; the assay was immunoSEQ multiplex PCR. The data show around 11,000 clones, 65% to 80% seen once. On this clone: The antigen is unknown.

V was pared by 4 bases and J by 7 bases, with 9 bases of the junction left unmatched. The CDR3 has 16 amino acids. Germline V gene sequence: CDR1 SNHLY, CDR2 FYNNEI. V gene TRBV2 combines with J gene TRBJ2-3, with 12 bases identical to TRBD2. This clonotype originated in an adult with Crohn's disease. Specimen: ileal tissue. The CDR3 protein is CASSANLAGGGNTQYF. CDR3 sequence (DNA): TGTGCCAGCAGTGCGAACCTAGCGGGGGGGGGAAATACGCAGTATTTT.